This is a list of T cell receptor beta chains from one sample in a study of vaccination and CD4 T cells after COVID-19. The antigens these receptors bind are not known. In TCRdb, the PCR reads were re-called with MiXCR into one record per CDR3 protein. The sample has more than 9,000 distinct CDR3 sequences, roughly two fifths seen once; the top ten hold about a quarter. The sample consisted of cultured CD4+ T cells from blood. These receptors were obtained from a human donor with COVID-19. The CDR3 runs from the conserved cysteine through the conserved F or W. D genes are given only for firm matches. Clone sizes are given selectively: once, few, many, or a class where the clone is expanded.

v_call,d_call,j_call,clone_size,cdr3_aa,cdr3_nt
TRBV5-4,NA,TRBJ2-3,NA,CASSGAGGSTDTQYF,TGTGCCAGCAGTGGGGCAGGGGGGTCCACAGATACGCAGTATTTT
TRBV7-9,TRBD1,TRBJ1-2,large,CASSNTGTGSDGYTF,TGTGCCAGCAGCAACACGGGGACAGGGTCGGATGGCTACACCTTC
TRBV11-3,TRBD1,TRBJ2-5,NA,CASSWDRKGQETQYF,TGTGCCAGCAGCTGGGACAGGAAGGGGCAAGAGACCCAGTACTTC
TRBV18,NA,TRBJ2-7,once,CASSTSDGYEQYF,TGTGCCAGCTCAACCTCAGACGGGTACGAGCAGTACTTC
TRBV4-2,TRBD2,TRBJ2-3,NA,CASSQRRRGGISDTQYF,TGTGCCAGCAGCCAACGGAGGCGGGGGGGCATTTCAGATACGCAGTATTTT
TRBV11-2,TRBD1,TRBJ2-7,NA,CASSLVSQGVSEQYF,TGTGCCAGCAGCTTAGTATCACAGGGGGTAAGCGAGCAGTACTTC
TRBV25-1,NA,TRBJ2-2,NA,CASSGTQGLTGELFF,TGTGCCAGCAGTGGCACTCAGGGGTTGACCGGGGAGCTGTTTTTT
TRBV20-1,TRBD1,TRBJ1-5,NA,CSARRDSLNQPQHF,TGCAGTGCTCGACGGGACAGTCTAAATCAGCCCCAGCATTTT
TRBV18,TRBD1,TRBJ1-2,few,CASSPSEGANYGYTF,TGTGCCAGCTCACCGTCGGAGGGGGCGAACTATGGCTACACCTTC
TRBV10-2,NA,TRBJ1-1,NA,CASSDGLGGRAFF,TGCGCCAGCAGTGATGGGCTAGGGGGTCGAGCTTTCTTT
TRBV20-1,NA,TRBJ1-2,few,CSAPEDSYGYTF,TGCAGTGCGCCGGAGGACAGCTATGGCTACACCTTC
TRBV15,TRBD1,TRBJ1-5,few,CATSRSTGTSTNSNQPQHF,TGTGCCACCAGCAGGTCGACAGGGACCAGCACGAATAGCAATCAGCCCCAGCATTTT
TRBV20-1,NA,TRBJ2-5,few,CSAMSRTSKETQYF,TGCAGTGCTATGAGCAGGACCTCGAAAGAGACCCAGTACTTC
TRBV27,NA,TRBJ2-5,NA,CASSLRGQNQETQYF,TGTGCCAGCAGTTTAAGAGGTCAGAACCAAGAGACCCAGTACTTC
TRBV9,TRBD2,TRBJ2-3,NA,CASSVEGGSTDTQYF,TGTGCCAGCAGCGTAGAGGGAGGGAGCACAGATACGCAGTATTTT
TRBV27,TRBD1,TRBJ2-2,few,CASRLTGGGTLFF,TGTGCCAGCAGGCTGACAGGGGGCGGCACCCTGTTTTTT
TRBV11-2,NA,TRBJ2-7,NA,CASRGGYEQYF,TGTGCCAGCAGGGGGGGCTACGAGCAGTACTTC
TRBV6-1,NA,TRBJ2-3,few,CASSVDQIGTDTQYF,TGTGCCAGCAGTGTGGACCAGATTGGCACAGATACGCAGTATTTT
TRBV5-1,TRBD1,TRBJ2-2,NA,CASKVGTGTGELFF,TGCGCCAGCAAGGTCGGGACAGGGACCGGGGAGCTGTTTTTT
TRBV11-2,NA,TRBJ2-1,NA,CASSPDTNEQFF,TGTGCCAGCAGCCCCGACACGAATGAGCAGTTCTTC
TRBV6-1,NA,TRBJ2-7,NA,CASSIGGASYEQYF,TGTGCCAGCAGCATCGGAGGAGCCTCCTACGAGCAGTACTTC
TRBV18,NA,TRBJ2-1,NA,CASSPTPPPPEQFF,TGTGCCAGCTCACCGACCCCTCCCCCCCCTGAGCAGTTCTTC
TRBV19,TRBD1,TRBJ1-2,NA,CASSPSGQTNYGYAF,TGTGCCAGTAGTCCATCGGGACAGACTAACTATGGCTACGCCTTC
TRBV11-1,TRBD1,TRBJ1-1,NA,CASRVGQGISEAFF,TGTGCCAGCAGAGTCGGACAGGGGATCTCTGAAGCTTTCTTT
TRBV20-1,NA,TRBJ2-3,few,CSAGGQADTQYF,TGCAGTGCTGGGGGGCAGGCAGATACGCAGTATTTT
TRBV29-1,NA,TRBJ2-6,NA,CSVEAGAGANVLTF,TGCAGCGTTGAAGCCGGTGCTGGGGCCAACGTCCTGACTTTC
TRBV28,TRBD1,TRBJ1-2,few,CASSAPGQGAVGYTF,TGTGCCAGCAGTGCCCCGGGACAGGGGGCTGTCGGCTACACCTTC
TRBV20-1,NA,TRBJ1-2,few,CSARGDEIGGVGGYTF,TGCAGTGCTAGAGGGGACGAGATTGGGGGAGTAGGAGGCTACACCTTC
TRBV5-1,NA,TRBJ1-2,NA,CASSPSATAGGYTF,TGCGCCAGCAGCCCCTCTGCAACTGCGGGTGGCTACACCTTC
TRBV21-1,NA,TRBJ1-5,few,CASSSRVPKASNQPQHF,TGTGCCAGCAGCTCCCGAGTCCCGAAGGCGAGCAATCAGCCCCAGCATTTT
TRBV10-1,NA,TRBJ2-7,NA,CASSDGSPYEQYF,TGCGCCAGCAGTGATGGTAGTCCCTACGAGCAGTACTTC
TRBV11-3,TRBD2,TRBJ2-2,few,CASSLGQGLAGTNTGELFF,TGTGCCAGCAGCTTAGGCCAGGGACTAGCGGGGACGAACACCGGGGAGCTGTTTTTT
TRBV7-2,NA,TRBJ1-4,few,CASSALEAGEKLFF,TGTGCCAGCAGCGCCTTGGAGGCCGGGGAAAAACTGTTTTTT
TRBV2,NA,TRBJ2-7,few,CASSTLLWDEQYF,TGTGCCAGCAGCACTCTTCTTTGGGACGAGCAGTACTTC
TRBV6-2/TRBV6-3,TRBD1,TRBJ1-1,few,CAHRQGTEAFF,TGTGCCCACCGACAGGGAACTGAAGCTTTCTTT
TRBV5-4,TRBD1,TRBJ2-3,few,CASSLIGGLDTQYF,TGTGCCAGCAGCTTGATAGGGGGCCTAGATACGCAGTATTTT
TRBV2,NA,TRBJ1-5,NA,CASRPTPPNQPQHF,TGTGCCAGCAGACCCACACCTCCGAATCAGCCCCAGCATTTT
TRBV20-1,NA,TRBJ1-5,NA,CSATMGHQGNQPQHF,TGCAGTGCAACAATGGGCCACCAGGGCAATCAGCCCCAGCATTTT
TRBV7-6,TRBD1,TRBJ2-7,NA,CASSLGPGQSYEQYF,TGTGCCAGCAGCTTAGGTCCGGGACAGTCCTACGAGCAGTACTTC
TRBV20-1,TRBD2,TRBJ2-1,NA,CSADHVLAGGYNEQFF,TGCAGTGCCGACCACGTACTAGCGGGGGGCTACAATGAGCAGTTCTTC
TRBV6-2/TRBV6-3,NA,TRBJ2-2,few,CASSYRGDTGELFF,TGTGCCAGCAGTTACCGCGGAGACACCGGGGAGCTGTTTTTT
TRBV6-1,NA,TRBJ2-7,NA,CASRSSYEQYF,TGTGCCAGCAGGTCCTCCTACGAGCAGTACTTC
TRBV6-1,NA,TRBJ2-5,NA,CASSPGQGGVETQYF,TGTGCCAGCAGCCCCGGGCAGGGGGGAGTGGAGACCCAGTACTTC
TRBV7-7,NA,TRBJ2-2,NA,CASSLDRTSANTGELFF,TGTGCTAGCAGCTTAGATAGGACATCCGCGAACACCGGGGAGCTGTTTTTT
TRBV10-3,NA,TRBJ2-3,few,CAISERQSPDTQYF,TGTGCCATCAGTGAGCGCCAAAGTCCAGATACGCAGTATTTT
TRBV5-4,NA,TRBJ2-2,few,CASSSGTTNTGELFF,TGTGCCAGCAGCTCAGGGACAACGAACACCGGGGAGCTGTTTTTT
TRBV7-8,TRBD1,TRBJ1-3,NA,CATGTGAGNTIYF,TGTGCCACCGGGACAGGGGCGGGAAACACCATATATTTT
TRBV20-1,TRBD2,TRBJ2-3,NA,CSASDGGGTTDTQYF,TGCAGTGCTAGTGATGGGGGGGGGACCACAGATACGCAGTATTTT
TRBV6-2/TRBV6-3,NA,TRBJ1-5,NA,CASSSGRGQPQHF,TGTGCCAGCAGTTCGGGAAGGGGACAGCCCCAGCATTTT